Here is one T cell receptor (beta chain) with its context. The data derive from a study of memory CD8 T cells in hepatitis C reinfection. Study at large: HCV reinfection: RNA-positive following two negative tests at least 60 days apart.

The V gene's germline CDR1 is SQVTM and CDR2 ANQGSEA. The CDR3 spans 12 residues. V shed 6 bases and J shed 3 bases, with 9 bases lying between them. The time point here: pre-reinfection, 55 to 20 weeks before reinfection detection. TCR sequencing was done directly ex vivo on sorted cells, without expansion in vitro. Method: immunoSEQ multiplex PCR; TCRdb's copy keeps in-frame clones and lacks some. The sample lists approximately 52,000 clones, roughly 91% occurring once. The rearrangement joins TRBV29-1 to TRBJ2-1; a weak D match, TRBD2 (5 bases). The receptor comes from a man aged 18 to 30 with hepatitis C virus infection. The specimen was naive CD8+ T cells sorted from blood. CDR3 amino acids: CSVTGNYNEQFF. CDR3 nucleotide sequence: TGCAGCGTCACCGGGAACTACAATGAGCAGTTCTTC.